The rows below give T cell receptor beta chains drawn from one sample of a study of T cells in Graves' hyperthyroidism and ophthalmopathy. Each CDR3 protein is one row after TCRdb ran MiXCR on the multiplex PCR reads. The repertoire holds about 270,000 distinct CDR3 sequences, with 12% to 15% as singletons. Sequenced: blood. Receptors were obtained from a woman aged 45-59 years with Graves' hyperthyroidism that later progressed to Graves' ophthalmopathy. CDR3s include the opening cysteine and the closing phenylalanine or tryptophan. D genes are given only for firm matches. Only part of the rows carry a size: once, few, many, or a class if the clone is expanded.

clone size	D gene	V gene	J gene	CDR3 protein	CDR3 DNA
many	TRBD1	TRBV18	TRBJ2-7	CASSTTRQGAGEQYF	TGTGCCAGCTCAACCACTCGACAGGGGGCGGGCGAGCAGTACTTC
many	TRBD1	TRBV7-2	TRBJ2-1	CASSASGTGGWNEQFF	TGTGCCAGCAGCGCGTCCGGGACAGGGGGCTGGAATGAGCAGTTCTTC
many	-	TRBV18	TRBJ1-2	CASSPTIVVGYTF	TGTGCCAGCTCACCCACTATCGTGGTCGGCTACACCTTC
many	TRBD1	TRBV20-1	TRBJ1-5	CSARDQPGGPGQPQHF	TGCAGTGCTAGAGATCAGCCAGGGGGCCCGGGACAGCCCCAGCATTTT
-	-	TRBV30	TRBJ2-7	CAWSSGALVHEQYF	TGTGCCTGGAGTTCGGGGGCGCTGGTCCACGAGCAGTACTTC
many	-	TRBV18	TRBJ2-7	CASSPPTYEGQYF	TGTGCCAGCTCACCACCCACTTACGAGGGGCAGTACTTC
many	-	TRBV18	TRBJ1-2	CASSVLDGYGYTF	TGTGCCAGCTCTGTTTTGGACGGCTATGGCTACACCTTC
many	-	TRBV3-1	TRBJ1-5	CASSLGGAGSQPQHF	TGTGCCAGCAGCCTCGGGGGGGCCGGCAGTCAGCCCCAGCATTTT
many	-	TRBV29-1	TRBJ2-5	CSVSRDFIQETQYF	TGCAGCGTTTCCCGGGACTTCATCCAAGAGACCCAGTACTTC
few	-	TRBV5-6	TRBJ2-1	CASRTGGSSYNEQFF	TGTGCCAGCAGAACGGGCGGCAGCTCCTACAATGAGCAGTTCTTC
many	-	TRBV2	TRBJ2-5	CASTVNPFRAETQYF	TGTGCCAGCACCGTAAACCCCTTTAGGGCAGAGACCCAGTACTTC
-	-	TRBV5-1	TRBJ2-6	CASSLTSSGANVLTF	TGCGCCAGCAGCTTGACTTCCTCTGGGGCCAACGTCCTGACTTTC
many	TRBD2	TRBV12-3/TRBV12-4	TRBJ2-1	CASSLPPGLANEQFF	TGTGCCAGCAGTCTCCCACCGGGACTAGCCAATGAGCAGTTCTTC
-	-	TRBV24-1	TRBJ2-2	CATSDLNQGGTGELFF	TGTGCCACCAGTGATTTGAATCAGGGGGGCACCGGGGAGCTGTTTTTT
many	-	TRBV27	TRBJ2-7	CASSSRGGPSSYEQYF	TGTGCCAGCAGTTCCAGGGGGGGGCCGAGCTCCTACGAGCAGTACTTC
many	-	TRBV3-1	TRBJ2-2	CASSQGGDTGELFF	TGTGCCAGCAGCCAAGGCGGGGATACCGGGGAGCTGTTTTTT
many	TRBD2	TRBV5-6	TRBJ2-3	CASSFSGRLDTQYF	TGTGCCAGCAGCTTTAGCGGGAGGTTAGATACGCAGTATTTT
many	-	TRBV7-8	TRBJ2-7	CATYYGGVSEQYF	TGTGCCACTTACTATGGGGGCGTGAGCGAGCAGTACTTC
few	-	TRBV10-3	TRBJ2-7	CAIGGGLQGSYEQYF	TGTGCCATAGGCGGCGGACTCCAGGGCTCCTACGAGCAGTACTTC
-	-	TRBV5-1	TRBJ2-7	CASSLGGVLNYEQYF	TGCGCCAGCAGCTTGGGGGGAGTCCTTAACTACGAGCAGTACTTC
-	-	TRBV4-1	TRBJ2-2	CASSQDSNPKRLFF	TGCGCCAGCAGCCAAGACAGCAACCCCAAGAGGCTGTTTTTT
few	TRBD2	TRBV5-6	TRBJ2-3	CASSGQGTSGRWKQYF	TGTGCCAGCAGCGGCCAAGGGACTAGCGGGAGATGGAAGCAGTATTTT
many	TRBD2	TRBV20-1	TRBJ2-3	CSAREGTSGRAGQTDTQYF	TGCAGTGCTAGAGAGGGAACTAGCGGGAGGGCCGGACAGACAGATACGCAGTATTTT
-	TRBD2	TRBV19	TRBJ2-2	CASMGLAGRTGELFF	TGTGCCAGTATGGGACTAGCGGGACGGACCGGGGAGCTGTTTTTT
many	-	TRBV28	TRBJ2-3	CASSLSPWVDTQYF	TGTGCCAGCAGTTTATCACCGTGGGTAGATACGCAGTATTTT
many	TRBD1	TRBV2	TRBJ1-2	CASQDRFLNYGYTF	TGTGCCAGCCAGGACAGGTTCTTAAACTATGGCTACACCTTC
many	TRBD2	TRBV30	TRBJ2-3	CAWSLTSARTDTQYF	TGTGCCTGGAGTCTGACTAGCGCCCGCACAGATACGCAGTATTTT
-	-	TRBV2	TRBJ2-7	CASKGRGYEQYF	TGTGCCAGCAAGGGCAGGGGTTACGAGCAGTACTTC
many	-	TRBV6-2/TRBV6-3	TRBJ2-3	CASVKDGSTVDTQYF	TGTGCCAGCGTTAAAGACGGGAGTACGGTAGATACGCAGTATTTT
few	TRBD2	TRBV20-1	TRBJ2-3	CSASQREGTDTQYF	TGCAGTGCTTCTCAGCGGGAGGGCACAGATACGCAGTATTTT
-	TRBD1	TRBV5-1	TRBJ1-1	CASRPGTGGWVNTEAFF	TGCGCCAGCAGGCCCGGGACAGGGGGCTGGGTTAACACTGAAGCTTTCTTT
many	-	TRBV7-9	TRBJ2-3	CASSWGTDTQYF	TGTGCCAGCAGCTGGGGCACAGATACGCAGTATTTT
-	-	TRBV10-3	TRBJ2-1	CAISESPGLGGYNEQFF	TGTGCCATCAGTGAGTCGCCGGGGCTGGGAGGCTACAATGAGCAGTTCTTC
few	TRBD2	TRBV6-4	TRBJ2-3	CASLGTGGPCTQYF	TGTGCCAGCTTAGGTACGGGAGGGCCATGTACGCAGTATTTT
-	TRBD1	TRBV7-2	TRBJ1-2	CASSSYRGDNGYTF	TGTGCCAGCAGCTCATACAGGGGCGATAATGGCTACACCTTC
many	-	TRBV7-8	TRBJ1-5	CASSLADSNSNQPQHF	TGTGCCAGCAGCTTAGCTGACAGTAATAGCAATCAGCCCCAGCATTTT
few	TRBD1	TRBV20-1	TRBJ1-4	CAGQDGRKLFF	TGTGCCGGACAGGACGGTAGGAAACTGTTTTTT
many	-	TRBV20-1	TRBJ2-7	CSAPDRRLDEQYF	TGCAGTGCCCCTGACAGACGCCTGGACGAGCAGTACTTC
many	-	TRBV12-3/TRBV12-4	TRBJ1-1	CASSFGGVQNTEAFF	TGTGCCAGCAGTTTTGGGGGAGTACAGAACACTGAAGCTTTCTTT
many	-	TRBV20-1	TRBJ2-5	CSSGQGREETQYF	-
many	-	TRBV9	TRBJ2-7	CASSEGDPSSYEQYF	TGTGCCAGCAGCGAGGGGGACCCGAGCTCCTACGAGCAGTACTTC
-	TRBD1	TRBV25-1	TRBJ1-2	CASSDYMGQNYGYTF	TGTGCCAGCAGTGACTACATGGGACAGAACTATGGCTACACCTTC
few	-	TRBV20-1	TRBJ1-2	CSARDRGGNGYTF	TGCAGTGCTAGAGATCGAGGCGGGAATGGCTACACCTTC
-	-	TRBV15	TRBJ2-7	CATSRQQGLDYEQYF	TGTGCCACCAGCAGACAACAGGGTTTGGACTACGAGCAGTACTTC
few	-	TRBV25-1	TRBJ1-2	CASSLPENYGYTF	TGTGCCAGCAGCCTGCCTGAAAACTATGGCTACACCTTC